This T cell receptor beta chain was found in a study of blood T cell repertoires in COVID-19. The assay was immunoSEQ multiplex PCR, and TCRdb's table has in-frame clones only and misses some. Of 380,000 or so clones in the sample, more than 75% were seen once. Germline loops: CDR1 SNHLY, CDR2 FYNNEI. With V trimmed by 4 bases and J by 7 bases, 0 bases remained unmatched. The CDR3 covers 13 residues. This chain joins TRBV2 and TRBJ1-6, with TRBD1 matching 8 bases. The sequencing input was PBMCs or T cells enriched from blood (not recorded which). The sequence came from a man aged 25-45 years who had recovered from COVID-19. CDR3 in amino acids: CASSGTGNSPLHF. CDR3 coding DNA: TGTGCCAGCAGTGGGACAGGGAATTCACCCCTCCACTTT.